The rows below give T cell receptor beta chains drawn from one sample of a study of T cell responses to AZD1222 COVID-19 vaccine. The protocol was immunoSEQ multiplex PCR, while the TCRdb copy is restricted to in-frame clones and leaves out a portion. The data show roughly 140,000 clones, with about nine tenths seen just once and about 3% held by the top ten. The source was peripheral blood, collected on day 0 of AZD1222 vaccination. These receptors were obtained from an adult in good health. CDR3s include the opening cysteine and the closing phenylalanine or tryptophan. A D gene is named only where the DNA matches it firmly. A row's size may be missing; if present it is once, few, many or a size class.

NA TRBJ1-1 TRBV5-8 NA CASSLSMNTEAFF TGTGCCAGCAGCTTGTCGATGAACACTGAAGCTTTCTTT
TRBD1 TRBJ1-1 TRBV27 NA CASSPGTGYTEAFF TGTGCCAGCAGTCCCGGGACAGGCTACACTGAAGCTTTCTTT
NA TRBJ2-5 TRBV5-1 NA CASSLANEGVGETQYF TGCGCCAGCAGCTTGGCCAATGAGGGAGTGGGGGAGACCCAGTACTTC
NA TRBJ1-4 TRBV5-1 NA CASSPLGTANEKLFF TGCGCCAGCAGCCCCCTTGGCACCGCTAATGAAAAACTGTTTTTT
NA TRBJ1-1 TRBV5-4 NA CASSQGTPGSAFF TGTGCCAGCAGCCAGGGGACCCCAGGTTCAGCTTTCTTT
TRBD1 TRBJ1-2 TRBV24-1 once CATSDTDRGYGYTF TGTGCCACCAGTGATACGGACAGGGGTTATGGCTACACCTTC
NA TRBJ2-1 TRBV27 NA CASSSDNWSAYNEQFF TGTGCCAGCAGTTCGGATAATTGGTCCGCCTACAATGAGCAGTTCTTC
NA TRBJ2-1 TRBV7-9 NA CASSLDRVGSYNEQFF TGTGCCAGCAGCTTAGACAGGGTCGGGTCCTACAATGAGCAGTTCTTC
NA TRBJ1-2 TRBV5-8 NA CASSLDLSGAYGYTF TGTGCCAGCAGCTTAGATTTGTCAGGGGCCTATGGCTACACCTTC
NA TRBJ1-6 TRBV19 once CASSAQGRRDSPLHF TGTGCCAGTAGTGCCCAGGGACGGCGAGATTCACCCCTCCACTTT
NA TRBJ1-1 TRBV19 NA CASSNPGMNTEAFF TGTGCCAGTAGTAATCCGGGCATGAACACTGAAGCTTTCTTT
NA TRBJ2-2 TRBV18 NA CASSPRQAPSSTGELFF TGTGCCAGCTCACCACGGCAGGCCCCCTCCTCTACGGGGGAGCTGTTTTTT
NA TRBJ2-1 TRBV23-1 NA CASPSEYVGQSNEQFF TGCGCCAGCCCATCCGAGTATGTGGGGCAGAGCAATGAGCAGTTCTTC
NA TRBJ2-5 TRBV9 NA CASSVGEGKETQYF TGTGCCAGCAGCGTAGGTGAGGGGAAAGAGACCCAGTACTTC
NA TRBJ1-1 TRBV5-1 NA CASSDLGGLDTEAFF TGCGCCAGCAGCGACCTCGGGGGATTGGACACTGAAGCTTTCTTT
TRBD2 TRBJ2-3 TRBV9 NA CASSVGVSGAAEDTQYF TGTGCCAGCAGCGTAGGGGTTAGCGGGGCCGCGGAGGATACGCAGTATTTT
NA TRBJ1-5 TRBV9 NA CASSVGGAINQPQHF TGTGCCAGCAGCGTAGGGGGGGCCATTAATCAGCCCCAGCATTTT
TRBD2 TRBJ2-3 TRBV9 once CASSVGLAGGSDTQYF TGTGCCAGCAGCGTAGGTCTAGCGGGGGGGTCGGATACGCAGTATTTT
TRBD1 TRBJ1-1 TRBV7-3 NA CASSAGTANTEAFF TGTGCCAGCAGCGCCGGGACAGCCAACACTGAAGCTTTCTTT
NA TRBJ2-7 TRBV19 once CASIQDVFPYEQYF TGTGCCAGTATCCAGGACGTTTTCCCCTACGAGCAGTACTTC
TRBD2 TRBJ2-1 TRBV7-9 NA CASSLGLAGYNEQFF TGTGCCAGCAGCTTAGGACTAGCGGGTTACAATGAGCAGTTCTTC
NA TRBJ1-3 TRBV6-6 NA CASSYSVGGNTIYF TGTGCCAGCAGTTACTCGGTCGGCGGAAACACCATATATTTT
NA TRBJ2-3 TRBV7-2 NA CASSSGRREVGGIPDTQYF TGTGCCAGCAGCTCCGGCCGTAGGGAGGTTGGGGGAATCCCAGATACGCAGTATTTT
NA TRBJ1-1 TRBV20-1 NA CLTWTGGEAFF TGCTTGACTTGGACGGGGGGTGAAGCTTTCTTT
TRBD2 TRBJ2-1 TRBV15 NA CATSTLGTMQFF TGTGCCACCAGCACGCTTGGGACTATGCAGTTCTTC
NA TRBJ1-5 TRBV2 NA CASTPGDQPQHF TGTGCCAGCACCCCGGGGGATCAGCCCCAGCATTTT
TRBD1 TRBJ1-2 TRBV6-5 NA CASSYSRQGYNYGYTF TGTGCCAGCAGTTACTCAAGACAGGGGTATAACTATGGCTACACCTTC
TRBD1 TRBJ1-5 TRBV18 NA CASSLGQVSNQPQHF TGTGCCAGCTCACTGGGACAGGTCAGCAATCAGCCCCAGCATTTT
NA TRBJ1-5 TRBV20-1 NA CSASRGRGYQPQHF TGCAGTGCTAGTAGGGGCAGGGGCTATCAGCCCCAGCATTTT
NA TRBJ1-1 TRBV7-2 NA CASSVDQGWNTEAFF TGTGCCAGCAGCGTAGATCAGGGGTGGAACACTGAAGCTTTCTTT
NA TRBJ2-1 TRBV25-1 NA CASSEFGEGEQFF TGTGCCAGCAGTGAATTCGGGGAAGGTGAGCAGTTCTTC
NA TRBJ1-5 TRBV6-5 NA CASGGGHQPQHF TGTGCCTCCGGGGGGGGGCATCAGCCCCAGCATTTT
NA TRBJ1-1 TRBV2 NA CASSGMTPEAFF TGTGCCAGCAGTGGTATGACACCGGAAGCTTTCTTT
TRBD1 TRBJ2-7 TRBV6-5 NA CASSYSRDSYEQYF TGTGCCAGCAGTTACTCGAGGGACAGCTACGAGCAGTACTTC
NA TRBJ2-7 TRBV24-1 NA CATNGGNGYEQYF TGTGCCACCAACGGCGGGAATGGGTACGAGCAGTACTTC